The 17 T cell receptor beta chains listed next were all sequenced from one sample in a study of cytomegalovirus exposure and HLA in healthy donors. The PCR ran on 60 Vbeta and 13 Jbeta primers. Clones were read by immunoSEQ multiplex PCR, and TCRdb kept only the in-frame ones, dropping some. The repertoire holds about 120,000 clones, with around four fifths as singletons. The sequencing input was PBMCs. The receptors come from a man aged 18 to 29 in good health and CMV-seropositive.

The chain is built from TRBV19 and TRBJ2-2, with a possible D match to TRBD1 (5 bases). There are 13 residues in the CDR3. The germline V gene has CDR1 LNHDA and CDR2 SQIVND (reference sequence). The V end was cut by 0 bases, the J end by 6 bases, with 5 bases between. The CDR3 reads CASSIEGAGELFF. The CDR3 nucleotides are TGTGCCAGTAGTATAGAAGGGGCCGGGGAGCTGTTTTTT.

The genes are TRBV29-1 and TRBJ1-4; no clear D. The V and J ends lost 0 bases and 8 bases respectively, with 22 bases between them. From germline, CDR1 is SQVTM and CDR2 ANQGSEA. CDR3 length equals 17 residues. The CDR3 here is CSVEDLPRPAPGEKLFF. CDR3 nucleotide sequence: TGCAGCGTTGAAGATCTCCCAAGACCCGCGCCGGGGGAAAAACTGTTTTTT.

The rearrangement uses TRBV9 and TRBJ2-5; tentative D call: TRBD2 (5 bases). The germline V gene has CDR1 SGDLS and CDR2 YYNGEE. The V end was cut by 4 bases, the J end by 2 bases, with 9 bases between. This CDR3 has 13 amino acids. The CDR3 here is CASSTRGQETQYF. CDR3 coding DNA: TGTGCCAGCAGCACCCGAGGGCAAGAGACCCAGTACTTC.

The chain carries TRBV11-2 and TRBJ2-7; 9 bases fit TRBD2. This CDR3 has 14 amino acids. Germline V gene lookup returns CDR1 SGHAT and CDR2 FQNNGV. Unmatched junction bases numbered 2, after V lost 1 base and J lost 4 bases. CDR3 sequence reads: CASSLASGGYEQYF. The CDR3 bases are TGTGCCAGCAGCTTAGCGAGCGGGGGGTACGAGCAGTACTTC.

This clone turned up a few times. The rearrangement joins TRBV6-1 to TRBJ1-6, with D tentatively TRBD1 (6 bases). Germline V gene data show CDR1 as MNHNS and CDR2 as SASEGT. V was pared by 7 bases and J by 6 bases, with 16 bases between. This CDR3 contains 15 residues. DNA for the CDR3: TGTGCCAGCAAGGGGGGAGGGGGTTCTAATTCACCCCTCCACTTT. The encoded protein is CASKGGGGSNSPLHF.

J is TRBJ1-3 and V is TRBV10-3; D is ambiguous. Germline V gene lookup returns CDR1 ENHRY and CDR2 SYGVKD. With 0 bases removed from V and 0 bases from J, the gap between germline ends came to 15 bases. The CDR3 loop spans 18 amino acids. Written as DNA, the CDR3 is TGTGCCATCAGTGAGTCGATGCCGGGTAGCGGCTCTGGAAACACCATATATTTT. Amino acids: CAISESMPGSGSGNTIYF.

This clone was detected only once. The chain joins TRBV30 to TRBJ1-1; TRBD1 is a possible D gene (5 bases). The CDR3 runs 13 residues. Germline V gene lookup returns CDR1 GTSNPN and CDR2 SVGIG (reference sequence). Between the trimmed V and J ends, which lost 0 bases and 10 bases, there was a span of 15 bases. CDR3 in amino acids: CAWSVQVGTGAFF. The CDR3 coding sequence is TGTGCCTGGAGTGTACAGGTGGGCACGGGAGCTTTCTTT.

The chain has TRBV27 and TRBJ2-7, with TRBD1 identical over 7 bases. The CDR3 is made up of 15 amino acids. Germline CDR1 is MNHEY and CDR2 is SMNVEV (reference sequence). V lost 4 bases and J lost 3; bases outside the gene matches: 9. For the CDR3, the DNA is TGTGCCAGCAGTTCCCTAGCCGGGACAGTCTACGAGCAGTACTTC. This translates into CASSSLAGTVYEQYF.

The chain employs TRBV5-1 and TRBJ2-2, with 9 nucleotides matching TRBD1. The ends lost 2 bases at V and 4 bases at J; junction bases unmatched: 15. Germline-derived CDR1 and CDR2 are SGHRS and YFSETQ. This CDR3 comprises 19 residues. Written as DNA, the CDR3 is TGCGCCAGCAGCTTTACAGGACAGGGGCGCGATTTTTTCACCGGGGAGCTGTTTTTT. This gives the protein CASSFTGQGRDFFTGELFF.

The gene calls are TRBV27 and TRBJ1-6; 10 bases are a match to TRBD1. The ends lost 6 bases at V and 9 bases at J; junction bases unmatched: 11. CDR1 and CDR2 from the germline V gene are MNHEY and SMNVEV (reference sequence). CDR3 length: 16 amino acids. The chain's CDR3 is CASRLAGQGNVSPLHF. CDR3 sequence (DNA): TGTGCCAGCAGACTGGCGGGACAGGGGAATGTTTCACCCCTCCACTTT.

The chain employs TRBV10-2 and TRBJ2-7; TRBD2 matches 7 bases. Germline V lookup: CDR1 WSHSY, CDR2 SAAADI. CDR3 length equals 13 residues. Trimming cost V 4 bases and J 2 bases; bases outside gene matches: 2. The CDR3: CASSGGLPYEQYF. The DNA for the CDR3 is TGCGCCAGCAGTGGGGGACTACCCTACGAGCAGTACTTC.

The chain carries TRBV15 and TRBJ2-5, with a weak D call TRBD1 (6 bases). The CDR3 has 13 residues. The germline CDR1 and CDR2 sequences are LNHNV and YYDKDF (reference sequence). V shed 3 bases and J shed 5 bases, with 10 bases lying between them. CDR3 sequence (DNA): TGTGCCACCAGCAGGGACAGTGAGGAGACCCAGTACTTC. Encoded protein: CATSRDSEETQYF.

The chain carries TRBV29-1 and TRBJ1-2, with 8 positions matching TRBD1. The CDR3 is 14 amino acids. J was trimmed by 8 bases and V by 6 bases; bases with no gene match: 14. Germline assignment: CDR1 SQVTM and CDR2 ANQGSEA. CDR3 DNA sequence: TGCAGCGTACGTAACGACAGGGGAGGAGGGGGCTACACCTTC. It is translated as CSVRNDRGGGGYTF.

J is TRBJ2-7 and V is TRBV5-1, with 9 bases that match TRBD2. CDR3 length: 15 amino acids. The germline V gene encodes CDR1 SGHRS and CDR2 YFSETQ. The trim removed 5 bases at V and 3 bases at J, leaving 9 bases unmatched. CDR3 region: CASRPLERGVYEQYF. The CDR3 DNA sequence: TGCGCCAGCAGACCACTCGAGCGGGGGGTCTACGAGCAGTACTTC.

The chain employs TRBV11-2 and TRBJ2-2; D call uncertain. The CDR3 loop spans 12 amino acids. The V gene lost 3 bases and the J gene lost 8 bases, with 7 bases spanning the gap. CDR1 and CDR2 from the germline V gene are SGHAT and FQNNGV. The CDR3 loop is CASSLPSGELFF. The CDR3, as DNA: TGTGCCAGCAGCTTGCCGAGTGGGGAGCTGTTTTTT.

The chain carries TRBV5-1 and TRBJ2-5, with TRBD2 matching 8 bases. The V gene's germline CDR1 is SGHRS and CDR2 YFSETQ. The CDR3 consists of 15 residues. V lost 2 bases and J lost 1; bases outside the gene matches: 4. The CDR3 reads CASSLSGGIQETQYF. The DNA for the CDR3 is TGCGCCAGCAGCTTAAGCGGGGGCATCCAAGAGACCCAGTACTTC. The full variable domain, rest sourced from reference TRBV5-1 and TRBJ2-5, is KAGVTQTPRYLIKTRGQQVTLSCSPISGHRSVSWYQQTPGQGLQFLFEYFSETQRNKGNFPGRFSGRQFSNSRSEMNVSTLELGDSALYLCASSLSGGIQETQYFGPGTRLLVL.

The gene calls are TRBV7-8 and TRBJ1-1; D may be TRBD1 (5 bases). The germline V gene encodes CDR1 SGHVS and CDR2 FQNEAQ. Trimming cost V 5 bases and J 7 bases, with 11 bases left between them. The CDR3 loop spans 12 amino acids. The CDR3 is CASSNPGIEAFF. In nucleotides, the CDR3 is TGTGCCAGCAGCAACCCAGGGATTGAAGCTTTCTTT.